The 22 T cell receptor beta chains listed next were all sequenced from one sample in a study of identical twins. One entry per CDR3 protein, called by TCRdb with MiXCR from the 5' RACE reads. The sample has under 300,000 distinct CDR3 sequences, 11% to 15% seen once. The material sequenced was memory (CD45RO+) T cells sorted from blood. All receptors come from a woman aged 18-29 years in good health.

The chain recombines TRBV2 with TRBJ1-2, with D perhaps matching TRBD1 (5 bases). This CDR3 region has 13 residues. The V gene lost 5 bases and the J gene lost 4 bases, with 11 bases spanning the gap. Germline CDR1 and CDR2: SNHLY and FYNNEI. The CDR3 spells CASSSDTTYGYTF. In DNA form, the CDR3 reads TGTGCCAGCAGTTCGGACACCACCTATGGCTACACCTTC. The full variable domain, with the rest looked up from reference TRBV2 and TRBJ1-2, is EPEVTQTPSHQVTQMGQEVILRCVPISNHLYFYWYRQILGQKVEFLVSFYNNEISEKSEIFDDQFSVERPDGSNFTLKIRSTKLEDSAMYFCASSSDTTYGYTFGSGTRLTVV.

In this sample, this clonotype turned up a few times. The chain joins TRBV7-6 to TRBJ2-7; D might be TRBD2 (6 bases). The V gene lost 5 bases and the J gene lost 4 bases, with 18 bases spanning the gap. The CDR3 covers 15 residues. The germline gives CDR1 SGHVS, CDR2 FNYEAQ. The CDR3 region has the DNA TGTGCCAGCAGCCCCTCCGGTGGAGGGCTGTACGAGCAGTACTTC. It codes for CASSPSGGGLYEQYF.

The chain is built from TRBV3-1 and TRBJ1-1; D uncertain. CDR3 length: 14 amino acids. The V gene's germline CDR1 is LGHDT and CDR2 YNNKEL (reference sequence). Trimming pared 0 bases from V and 1 base from J, leaving 6 bases between. The DNA for the CDR3 is TGTGCCAGCAGCCAAGATAGGAGGAACACTGAAGCTTTCTTT. Encoded protein: CASSQDRRNTEAFF.

This clonotype was counted many times. The rearrangement links TRBV12-3 or TRBV12-4 to TRBJ2-3; D is undetermined. There are 12 residues in the CDR3. Trimming took off 2 bases at V and 4 bases at J, with 4 bases between the two ends. The CDR3 protein is CASSLRADTQYF. For the CDR3, the DNA is TGTGCCAGCAGTTTAAGGGCAGATACGCAGTATTTT.

The genes are TRBV6-5 and TRBJ1-5; D ambiguous. V was cut by 0 bases and J by 4 bases, with 10 bases left in between. The CDR3 length is 15 residues. Germline V gene data show CDR1 as MNHEY and CDR2 as SVGAGI. This CDR3 reads CASSYSWAENQPQHF. CDR3 coding DNA: TGTGCCAGCAGTTACTCCTGGGCGGAGAATCAGCCCCAGCATTTT.

In this sample, this clonotype turned up many times. The chain couples TRBV12-3 or TRBV12-4 to TRBJ2-5; perhaps TRBD2 as D (6 bases). The germline V and J ends were trimmed by 6 bases and 7 bases, with 15 bases remaining between them. The length of the CDR3 is 13 residues. The CDR3 is CASRSGLVLTQYF. The DNA of the CDR3 is TGTGCCAGCAGATCGGGACTCGTTCTGACCCAGTACTTC.

This clonotype occurred a few times. The CDR3 protein is CASSPRTSGGRTDTQYF. CDR3 coding DNA: TGTGCCAGCAGTCCTAGGACTAGCGGGGGACGCACAGATACGCAGTATTTT. The V call is TRBV12-3 or TRBV12-4, the J call TRBJ2-3; 13 positions match TRBD2. V was clipped by 5 bases and J by 1 base; unmatched bases: 6. There are 17 residues in the CDR3.

Here the CDR3 DNA reads TGTGCCAGCAGGATAACTAGGGCCAGAGGCACAGATACGCAGTATTTT. Its protein product is CASRITRARGTDTQYF. The rearrangement uses TRBV13 and TRBJ2-3; tentatively, D is TRBD2 (5 bases). The CDR3 is made up of 16 amino acids. Trimming pared 6 bases from V and 1 base from J, leaving 17 bases between. CDR1 is PRHDT and CDR2 is FYEKMQ in the germline V gene (reference sequence).

This clonotype was picked up a small number of times. The chain uses TRBV14 and TRBJ1-3, with D unclear. This CDR3 spans 13 amino acids. Germline values: CDR1 SGHDN, CDR2 FVKESK. Deletions cut 8 bases from V and 0 bases from J, with 8 bases between. This CDR3 reads CASRRFSGNTIYF. DNA of the CDR3: TGTGCCAGCCGAAGATTCTCTGGAAACACCATATATTTT.

The genes are TRBV30 and TRBJ2-3; 9 nucleotides agree with TRBD1. Per the germline V gene, CDR1 is GTSNPN and CDR2 is SVGIG (reference sequence). There are 13 residues in the CDR3. Trimming took 5 bases from V and 6 from J; bases not matched to a gene: 6. The CDR3 reads CAWAGTGRDTQYF. The CDR3 nucleotides read TGTGCCTGGGCCGGGACAGGGAGGGATACGCAGTATTTT.

In its sample, this clonotype was seen a few times. The chain recombines TRBV15 with TRBJ1-2, with TRBD1 as a possible D gene (6 bases). Trimming shortened V by 5 bases and J by 4 bases, and 20 bases separated the two germline ends. The V gene's germline CDR1 is LNHNV and CDR2 YYDKDF (reference sequence). This CDR3 contains 16 residues. The CDR3 coding sequence is TGTGCCACCAGCCCCAAAAGGGGGGCGGAGGGCTATGGCTACACCTTC. This codes for CATSPKRGAEGYGYTF.

The chain employs TRBV7-9 and TRBJ1-2; D ambiguous. V was pared by 2 bases and J by 5 bases, with 12 bases between. The germline V gene encodes CDR1 SEHNR and CDR2 FQNEAQ (reference sequence). This CDR3 has 14 amino acids. The CDR3 region has the DNA TGTGCCAGCAGCTTAACCCTTGGCGGGTATGGCTACACCTTC. Translation: CASSLTLGGYGYTF.

This clonotype was seen only a few times. The gene calls are TRBV5-1 and TRBJ2-2; 7 bases are shared with TRBD1. CDR1 is SGHRS and CDR2 is YFSETQ in the germline V gene. J lost 4 bases, V lost 4 bases, and 13 bases had no gene match. This CDR3 region has 17 residues. This CDR3 reads CASSLNPDRVGTGELFF. The CDR3 nucleotides are TGCGCCAGCAGCCTAAACCCTGACAGGGTCGGCACCGGGGAGCTGTTTTTT.

This clonotype was seen only a few times. The chain carries TRBV15 and TRBJ2-1, with 14 nucleotides matching TRBD2. Germline trimming cut 4 bases from V and 8 bases from J; bases unmatched to any gene: 13. The germline CDR1 and CDR2 sequences are LNHNV and YYDKDF (reference sequence). The CDR3 runs to 18 residues. CDR3 sequence reads: CATSKTRLAGGPRDEQFF. The CDR3 nucleotides are TGTGCCACCAGCAAAACTAGACTAGCGGGAGGGCCAAGGGATGAGCAGTTCTTC.

This clonotype was picked up a small number of times. The J gene is TRBJ1-5, the V gene TRBV6-1; the D gene is possibly TRBD1 (5 bases). This CDR3 is 13 amino acids long. The germline gives CDR1 MNHNS, CDR2 SASEGT. Trimming took off 8 bases at V and 5 bases at J, with 13 bases between the two ends. DNA for the CDR3: TGTGCCAGCTCGGGGGGGATCGATCAGCCCCAGCATTTT. It is translated as CASSGGIDQPQHF.

This clonotype was counted between two and nine times. The J gene is TRBJ2-3, the V gene TRBV15, with D possibly being TRBD2 (5 bases). The CDR3 loop spans 15 amino acids. V lost 8 bases and J lost 0, with 15 bases in between. Germline CDR1 reads LNHNV; CDR2 reads YYDKDF (reference sequence). The DNA for the CDR3 is TGTGCCACCCGTCAGCGGACCGCTAGCACAGATACGCAGTATTTT. Translated: CATRQRTASTDTQYF.

A few counts support this clonotype. The V gene is TRBV27, the J gene TRBJ2-1; 8 positions match TRBD2. The germline V gene encodes CDR1 MNHEY and CDR2 SMNVEV (reference sequence). V shed 6 bases and J 7 bases; nucleotides not matched to a gene: 5. The CDR3 extends over 13 amino acids. The CDR3 DNA reads TGTGCCAGCAGCCGGGGACTAGTTAATGAGCAGTTCTTC. It encodes CASSRGLVNEQFF.

This clonotype was recorded once. This rearrangement joins TRBV6-2 or TRBV6-3 to TRBJ2-2; 7 bases fit TRBD2. The CDR3 sequence is 13 residues long. Germline assignment: CDR1 MNHEY and CDR2 SVGEGT. Germline trimming cut 7 bases from V and 3 bases from J; bases unmatched to any gene: 2. The CDR3 protein is CASILADTGELFF. In DNA form, the CDR3 reads TGTGCCAGCATCCTAGCGGACACCGGGGAGCTGTTTTTT.

This clonotype was counted between two and nine times. The chain links TRBV2 to TRBJ1-6; weak D call: TRBD1 (6 bases). The CDR3 covers 15 residues. The V end was cut by 8 bases, the J end by 5 bases, with 16 bases between. CDR1 SNHLY and CDR2 FYNNEI come from the germline V gene. As DNA, the CDR3 is TGTGCCAGCGGAACAGGGTCGATTCATAATTCACCCCTCCACTTT. Encoded protein: CASGTGSIHNSPLHF.

This sequence joins TRBV12-3 or TRBV12-4 and TRBJ2-7; 8 nucleotides align to TRBD2. The CDR3 length is 15 residues. Germline trimming cut 2 bases from V and 3 bases from J; bases unmatched to any gene: 6. The DNA of the CDR3 is TGTGCCAGCAGTTTAACCGGGGGGGCGCTCTACGAGCAGTACTTC. Protein product: CASSLTGGALYEQYF.

The chain links TRBV10-3 to TRBJ1-2; TRBD1 matches 7 bases. The germline V gene has CDR1 ENHRY and CDR2 SYGVKD. The CDR3 spans 15 residues. The V gene end was trimmed by 3 bases and the J gene end by 4 bases; junction bases not matched to a gene: 8. The CDR3 loop reads CAISDDRVVSYGYTF. CDR3 nucleotide sequence: TGTGCCATCAGTGACGACAGGGTAGTCAGCTATGGCTACACCTTC.

The rearrangement joins TRBV2 to TRBJ2-2; 9 nucleotides agree with TRBD2. The CDR3 runs 16 residues. Germline CDR1 and CDR2: SNHLY and FYNNEI. V was clipped by 7 bases and J by 4 bases; unmatched bases: 10. The CDR3 is CASMTRGLASTGELFF. CDR3 nucleotide sequence: TGTGCCAGCATGACCCGAGGACTAGCGAGCACCGGGGAGCTGTTTTTT.